One sample yielded the 32 T cell receptor beta chains listed below, sequenced in a study of technical replicates of blood from several donors. Produced via immunoSEQ multiplex PCR; TCRdb's table is partial and in-frame only. The data contain some 70,000 clones, 70% to 90% of them singletons. Sequences were obtained from PBMCs. The receptors originated from a human donor in good health. Some clones in this sample may be carry-over from other donors' samples.

This chain connects TRBV28 to TRBJ2-5; D not certain. The CDR3 runs 11 residues. Trimming stripped 1 base from V and 5 bases from J, with 2 bases between. Germline-derived CDR1 and CDR2 are MDHEN and SYDVKM. The CDR3 sequence is CASSLSETQYF. The CDR3 region has the DNA TGTGCCAGCAGTTTATCGGAGACCCAGTACTTC.

The chain joins TRBV7-9 to TRBJ2-3, with TRBD2 identical over 13 bases. The ends lost 5 bases at V and 1 base at J; junction bases unmatched: 9. Per the germline V gene, CDR1 is SEHNR and CDR2 is FQNEAQ (reference sequence). This CDR3 has 18 amino acids. The CDR3 reads CASSPTSGRADGTDTQYF. The CDR3 DNA is TGTGCCAGCAGCCCCACTAGCGGGAGGGCCGATGGCACAGATACGCAGTATTTT.

The chain uses TRBV6-4 and TRBJ2-1; TRBD2 agrees at 10 bases. Per germline, CDR1 MRHNA and CDR2 SNTAGT. The length of the CDR3 is 15 residues. After removal of 6 bases from V and 7 bases from J, the junction contained 9 bases not matched to a gene. CDR3 sequence reads: CASSDLAGAWNEQFF. The DNA for the CDR3 is TGTGCCAGCAGCGATCTAGCGGGGGCTTGGAATGAGCAGTTCTTC.

Concerning this clone: At the DNA level, this CDR3 is encoded by other sequences in the same sample as well. The V call is TRBV6-6, the J call TRBJ2-7; TRBD2 is a possible D gene (5 bases). Trimming cost V 2 bases and J 4 bases, with 12 bases left between them. The CDR3 runs 14 residues. Germline V gives CDR1 MNHNY, CDR2 SVGAGI (reference sequence). The CDR3 DNA sequence: TGTGCCAGCAGTTACGTGAGGGCCGCATACGAGCAGTACTTC. Translated: CASSYVRAAYEQYF.

The genes are TRBV5-4 and TRBJ1-1; the match to TRBD1 covers 8 bases. Trimming cost V 3 bases and J 4 bases; bases outside gene matches: 8. The germline V gene has CDR1 SGHNT and CDR2 YYREEE (reference sequence). This CDR3 has 15 amino acids. CDR3 region: CASSSMGQVFTEAFF. The CDR3 DNA is TGTGCCAGCAGCTCAATGGGACAGGTATTCACTGAAGCTTTCTTT. The full variable domain, in which reference TRBV5-4 and TRBJ1-1 provide the parts outside the CDR3, is ETGVTQSPTHLIKTRGQQVTLRCSSQSGHNTVSWYQQALGQGPQFIFQYYREEENGRGNFPPRFSGLQFPNYSSELNVNALELDDSALYLCASSSMGQVFTEAFFGQGTRLTVV.

This clone was recorded once. This chain joins TRBV7-8 and TRBJ2-7, with 7 bases identical to TRBD2. The CDR3 totals 16 residues. The germline V gene encodes CDR1 SGHVS and CDR2 FQNEAQ. V shed 1 base and J 0 bases; nucleotides not matched to a gene: 6. Here the CDR3 DNA reads TGTGCCAGCAGCTTAGGCGGGGGTCAAAACTCCTACGAGCAGTACTTC. Its protein is CASSLGGGQNSYEQYF.

The V gene is TRBV5-1, the J gene TRBJ2-7, with 8 bases lining up with TRBD1. The CDR3 contains 15 residues. CDR1 is SGHRS and CDR2 is YFSETQ in the germline V gene. The V segment lost 0 bases and the J segment 6 bases; nucleotides outside the gene matches: 8. The CDR3 region is CASSLASGGLGEQYF. Here the CDR3 DNA reads TGCGCCAGCAGCTTGGCCTCAGGGGGCTTGGGCGAGCAGTACTTC.

The chain carries TRBV5-4 and TRBJ2-1; D assignment may be TRBD1 or TRBD2 (5 bases each). V gave up 4 bases and J gave up 9 bases, with 14 bases separating them. The CDR3 is 13 amino acids. CDR1 and CDR2 from the germline V gene are SGHNT and YYREEE (reference sequence). CDR3 in amino acids: CASSLGTGIEQFF. CDR3 DNA: TGTGCCAGCAGCCTGGGGACGGGGATTGAGCAGTTCTTC.

V is TRBV28 and J is TRBJ2-7; D is possibly TRBD1 (6 bases). The V gene's germline CDR1 is MDHEN and CDR2 SYDVKM. This CDR3 is 12 amino acids long. V was clipped by 7 bases and J by 3 bases, with 10 bases between them. CDR3 nucleotide sequence: TGTGCCAGCACGGCAGGGGACTACGAGCAGTACTTC. Residues: CASTAGDYEQYF.

The V gene is TRBV7-9, the J gene TRBJ2-2, with D possibly being TRBD2 (5 bases). This CDR3 contains 16 residues. Germline V gene data show CDR1 as SEHNR and CDR2 as FQNEAQ (reference sequence). The germline V and J ends were trimmed by 5 bases and 7 bases, with 20 bases remaining between them. The CDR3 region has the DNA TGTGCCAGCAGCCCACTAGGTCCGATAGTCGGCGGGGAGCTGTTTTTT. The encoded protein is CASSPLGPIVGGELFF.

This clone was counted a single time. V usage is TRBV19 and J usage is TRBJ1-3; 8 bases fit TRBD1. V shed 9 bases, J shed 2 bases, and the junction held 6 bases outside the gene matches. This CDR3 spans 14 amino acids. Germline V gene lookup returns CDR1 LNHDA and CDR2 SQIVND (reference sequence). CDR3 residues: CASQDRGTGNTIYF. Here the CDR3 DNA reads TGTGCCAGCCAAGACAGGGGAACTGGAAACACCATATATTTT.

This clone was picked up a small number of times. The rearrangement uses TRBV5-6 and TRBJ2-1; a possible D gene is TRBD1 (5 bases). The germline CDR1 and CDR2 sequences are SGHDT and YYEEEE. V lost 2 bases and J lost 6, with 9 bases in between. The CDR3 totals 13 residues. The CDR3 protein is CASSFQGSNEQFF. CDR3 DNA sequence: TGTGCCAGCAGCTTTCAGGGCTCCAATGAGCAGTTCTTC.

The chain employs TRBV19 and TRBJ1-1, with a weak D call TRBD1 (5 bases). The ends were cut back, 3 bases at V and 11 bases at J, with 10 bases in the middle. The CDR3 extends over 11 amino acids. Germline CDR1 reads LNHDA; CDR2 reads SQIVND (reference sequence). The CDR3 DNA follows: TGTGCCAGTAGTATGAAGGGGACTGCTTTCTTT. It codes for CASSMKGTAFF.

The chain employs TRBV7-2 and TRBJ2-7; 10 nucleotides agree with TRBD2. Germline CDR1 SGHTA, CDR2 FQGNSA. This CDR3 region has 15 residues. Trimming at V came to 1 base and at J to 2 bases, leaving 2 bases not matched to a gene. Written as DNA, the CDR3 is TGTGCCAGCAGCTTAGTAGCGGGAGGTACCTACGAGCAGTACTTC. Translating gives CASSLVAGGTYEQYF.

This clone showed up just once. V is TRBV7-2 and J is TRBJ1-2, with D unresolved. Germline values: CDR1 SGHTA, CDR2 FQGNSA. This CDR3 is built from 15 residues. Between the trimmed V and J ends, which lost 0 bases and 3 bases, there was a span of 11 bases. CDR3 nucleotides: TGTGCCAGCAGCTTAGCGCTGGAGAGATACTATGGCTACACCTTC. It translates to CASSLALERYYGYTF. Full variable domain (rest looked up from reference TRBV7-2 and TRBJ1-2): GAGVSQSPSNKVTEKGKDVELRCDPISGHTALYWYRQSLGQGLEFLIYFQGNSAPDKSGLPSDRFSAERTGGSVSTLTIQRTQQEDSAVYLCASSLALERYYGYTFGSGTRLTVV.

The chain has TRBV7-6 and TRBJ2-6; 9 positions match TRBD1. Germline CDR1 and CDR2: SGHVS and FNYEAQ. The CDR3 has 17 amino acids. J gave up 2 bases and V 1 base, and 3 bases lay outside the gene matches. In nucleotides, the CDR3 is TGTGCCAGCAGCTTAGTTTACAGGGGGCCTGGGGCCAACGTCCTGACTTTC. Translated, it gives CASSLVYRGPGANVLTF. The full variable domain, in which reference TRBV7-6 and TRBJ2-6 provide the parts outside the CDR3, is GAGVSQSPRYKVTKRGQDVALRCDPISGHVSLYWYRQALGQGPEFLTYFNYEAQQDKSGLPNDRFSAERPEGSISTLTIQRTEQRDSAMYRCASSLVYRGPGANVLTFGAGSRLTVL.

Details on this clone: This sample includes further DNA sequences coding for the same CDR3. The chain links TRBV6-5 to TRBJ2-7; possibly TRBD2 for D (6 bases). The CDR3 contains 14 residues. CDR1 is MNHEY, CDR2 SVGAGI, per germline. Trimming removed 0 bases at V and 0 bases at J, with 6 bases between. CDR3 region: CASSYSGSSYEQYF. CDR3 sequence (DNA): TGTGCCAGCAGTTACTCCGGGAGCTCCTACGAGCAGTACTTC.

The chain couples TRBV6-5 to TRBJ2-1; 8 nucleotides agree with TRBD2. CDR1 and CDR2 (germline): MNHEY, SVGAGI. After removal of 6 bases from V and 5 bases from J, the junction contained 9 bases not matched to a gene. CDR3 size: 15 residues. The CDR3 loop reads CASSRGGSFHNEQFF. CDR3 nucleotide sequence: TGTGCCAGCAGCCGCGGGGGGTCTTTCCACAATGAGCAGTTCTTC.

J is TRBJ1-4 and V is TRBV30; D possibly corresponds to TRBD1 (5 bases). The CDR3 has 17 residues. Trimming removed 0 bases from V and 0 bases from J, with 14 bases in between. CDR1 and CDR2 from the germline V gene are GTSNPN and SVGIG (reference sequence). The CDR3 protein is CAWSVWEGKATNEKLFF. In DNA, the CDR3 is TGTGCCTGGAGTGTATGGGAGGGGAAAGCAACTAATGAAAAACTGTTTTTT.

V usage is TRBV30 and J usage is TRBJ2-5; TRBD2 agrees at 9 bases. Per germline, CDR1 GTSNPN and CDR2 SVGIG (reference sequence). Germline trimming cut 3 bases from V and 5 bases from J; bases unmatched to any gene: 4. This CDR3 region has 13 residues. The DNA for the CDR3 is TGTGCCTGGAGCGGCGGACTAGCGGAGACCCAGTACTTC. Protein: CAWSGGLAETQYF. Looking up the rest from reference TRBV30 and TRBJ2-5 gives the full variable domain: SQTIHQWPATLVQPVGSPLSLECTVEGTSNPNLYWYRQAAGRGLQLLFYSVGIGQISSEVPQNLSASRPQDRQFILSSKKLLLSDSGFYLCAWSGGLAETQYFGPGTRLLVL.

V is TRBV25-1 and J is TRBJ2-3; 8 bases agree with TRBD2. This CDR3 contains 14 residues. Germline CDR1 and CDR2: MGHDK and SYGVNS. Trimming at V came to 4 bases and at J to 5 bases, leaving 5 bases not matched to a gene. Written as DNA, the CDR3 is TGTGCCAGCAGTGGTCACGGGAGGGGAGATACGCAGTATTTT. It encodes CASSGHGRGDTQYF.

This clone was recorded only once. The rearrangement uses TRBV6-4 and TRBJ2-1; D is perhaps TRBD2 (6 bases). The germline V and J ends were trimmed by 0 bases and 2 bases, with 8 bases remaining between them. CDR1 is MRHNA, CDR2 SNTAGT, per germline. The length of the CDR3 is 15 residues. CDR3 sequence reads: CASSDSAGTYNEQFF. CDR3 nucleotide sequence: TGTGCCAGCAGTGACTCGGCGGGAACCTACAATGAGCAGTTCTTC.

The chain joins TRBV30 to TRBJ2-1, with 10 bases that match TRBD1. The CDR3 consists of 14 residues. J was trimmed by 4 bases and V by 4 bases; bases with no gene match: 4. The germline gives CDR1 GTSNPN, CDR2 SVGIG (reference sequence). The CDR3 loop reads CAWNLGQGYNEQFF. CDR3 DNA: TGTGCCTGGAATCTGGGACAGGGGTACAATGAGCAGTTCTTC.

This sequence joins TRBV5-1 and TRBJ1-3; TRBD1 might be the D (5 bases). V was cut by 4 bases and J by 3 bases, with 20 bases left in between. The CDR3 covers 17 residues. The germline V gene encodes CDR1 SGHRS and CDR2 YFSETQ. This chain's CDR3 is CASSPTGLSGIGNTIYF. DNA for the CDR3: TGCGCCAGCAGCCCAACCGGGTTGTCAGGGATTGGAAACACCATATATTTT. Drawing the rest from reference TRBV5-1 and TRBJ1-3, the complete variable domain is KAGVTQTPRYLIKTRGQQVTLSCSPISGHRSVSWYQQTPGQGLQFLFEYFSETQRNKGNFPGRFSGRQFSNSRSEMNVSTLELGDSALYLCASSPTGLSGIGNTIYFGEGSWLTVV.

The chain carries TRBV7-6 and TRBJ2-3, with 7 nucleotides matching TRBD1. This CDR3 is built from 13 residues. The germline V gene encodes CDR1 SGHVS and CDR2 FNYEAQ. Losses at the gene ends were 5 bases for V and 1 base for J; bases not matched to a gene: 0. In DNA form, the CDR3 reads TGTGCCAGCAGCAGGGGGCGCACAGATACGCAGTATTTT. Translation: CASSRGRTDTQYF.

The chain has TRBV7-2 and TRBJ2-1, with a possible D match to TRBD2 (6 bases). CDR3 length: 16 residues. Germline V CDR1 and CDR2: SGHTA, FQGNSA. Trimming shortened V by 8 bases and J by 6 bases, and 23 bases separated the two germline ends. The CDR3 DNA reads TGTGCCAGCGGATGGGGACCCCCGATGGGGGGCAATGAGCAGTTCTTC. Its translation is CASGWGPPMGGNEQFF.

The chain recombines TRBV5-1 with TRBJ2-7; possible D gene TRBD1, 6 bases. This CDR3 has 13 amino acids. CDR1 and CDR2 from the germline V gene are SGHRS and YFSETQ. Between the trimmed V and J ends, which lost 5 bases and 4 bases, there was a span of 13 bases. The chain's CDR3 is CASSRLRGYEQYF. In DNA form, the CDR3 reads TGCGCCAGCAGTAGACTCAGGGGTTACGAGCAGTACTTC. The full variable domain, in which reference TRBV5-1 and TRBJ2-7 provide the parts outside the CDR3, is KAGVTQTPRYLIKTRGQQVTLSCSPISGHRSVSWYQQTPGQGLQFLFEYFSETQRNKGNFPGRFSGRQFSNSRSEMNVSTLELGDSALYLCASSRLRGYEQYFGPGTRLTVT.

V and J are TRBV4-2 and TRBJ1-1; D not certain. Trimming pared 3 bases from V and 1 base from J, leaving 9 bases between. The CDR3 is 14 amino acids. Germline CDR1 is LGHNA and CDR2 is YNFKEQ. CDR3: CASSHPDKNTEAFF. The CDR3 DNA follows: TGTGCCAGCAGCCACCCCGACAAGAACACTGAAGCTTTCTTT.

V and J are TRBV29-1 and TRBJ2-7, with 7 bases aligning to TRBD1. Germline values: CDR1 SQVTM, CDR2 ANQGSEA. Losses at the gene ends were 7 bases for V and 4 bases for J; bases not matched to a gene: 10. The CDR3 length is 13 residues. The DNA for the CDR3 is TGCAGCGCCTCCGGCAGGGGGTCGTACGAGCAGTACTTC. Translating gives CSASGRGSYEQYF.

J is TRBJ2-1 and V is TRBV5-1, with D perhaps matching TRBD1 (7 bases). V lost 6 bases and J 6 bases, leaving 13 bases between the germline ends. This CDR3 spans 13 amino acids. CDR1 SGHRS and CDR2 YFSETQ come from the germline V gene. CDR3 sequence (DNA): TGCGCCAGCAATTACCAGGGGGGCAATGAGCAGTTCTTC. This gives the protein CASNYQGGNEQFF.

The chain couples TRBV5-1 to TRBJ1-2, with 7 bases that match TRBD1. Trimming took 3 bases from V and 2 from J; bases not matched to a gene: 7. The germline V gene encodes CDR1 SGHRS and CDR2 YFSETQ. The CDR3 runs 15 residues. The CDR3 coding sequence is TGCGCCAGCAGCTCGACAGGGCCGATGAACTATGGCTACACCTTC. This sequence encodes CASSSTGPMNYGYTF.

The V call is TRBV4-3, the J call TRBJ2-1, with D perhaps TRBD1 (5 bases). The ends were cut back, 0 bases at V and 8 bases at J, with 8 bases in the middle. The germline V gene encodes CDR1 LGHNA and CDR2 YSLEER. The CDR3 runs to 13 residues. CDR3 in DNA: TGCGCCAGCAGCCAAGAGCAGGGATATGAGCAGTTCTTC. Its translation: CASSQEQGYEQFF.